One and the same sample provided the 18 T cell receptor beta chains below, sequenced in a study of blood T cell repertoires in COVID-19. Clones were sequenced by immunoSEQ multiplex PCR, and TCRdb holds only the in-frame ones, with some missing. The data contain more than 300,000 clones, about nine tenths of them singletons. Sequencing was done on a sample of peripheral blood. The receptor source for this set is a woman aged 70-85 years with COVID-19, enrolled during active disease.

The chain uses TRBV19 and TRBJ1-1; TRBD1 matches at 10 bases. Germline CDR1 and CDR2: LNHDA and SQIVND (reference sequence). V lost 9 bases and J lost 2; bases outside the gene matches: 15. This CDR3 is built from 17 residues. The CDR3: CASAGRTGGQKNTEAFF. The CDR3 bases are TGTGCCAGCGCGGGTAGGACAGGGGGACAGAAAAACACTGAAGCTTTCTTT. Supplemented by reference TRBV19 and TRBJ1-1, the full variable domain reads DGGITQSPKYLFRKEGQNVTLSCEQNLNHDAMYWYRQDPGQGLRLIYYSQIVNDFQKGDIAEGYSVSREKKESFPLTVTSAQKNPTAFYLCASAGRTGGQKNTEAFFGQGTRLTVV.

The chain has TRBV28 and TRBJ1-1; D is unclear. The CDR3 length is 14 residues. Germline CDR1 and CDR2: MDHEN and SYDVKM. V was cut by 5 bases and J by 1 base, with 11 bases left in between. The CDR3 spells CASSRQGKNTEAFF. In DNA form, the CDR3 reads TGTGCCAGCAGTAGACAAGGAAAGAACACTGAAGCTTTCTTT.

A single count supports this clone. The DNA for the CDR3 is TGTGCCATCAGTGAGTCGAAGGGGGCCGGAAACACCATATATTTT. Amino acid sequence: CAISESKGAGNTIYF. The chain combines TRBV10-3 with TRBJ1-3, with 7 nucleotides matching TRBD1. V gave up 0 bases and J gave up 4 bases; unmatched junction bases: 3. CDR1 is ENHRY and CDR2 is SYGVKD in the germline V gene. There are 15 residues in the CDR3.

The chain uses TRBV5-1 and TRBJ1-2; D is ambiguous. The CDR3 is 12 amino acids. The germline V gene has CDR1 SGHRS and CDR2 YFSETQ. Trimming left V 1 base short and J 7 bases short, with 8 bases between. In nucleotides, the CDR3 is TGCGCCAGCAGCTTGACACATGGTGGCTACACCTTC. It encodes CASSLTHGGYTF.

The chain combines TRBV6-5 with TRBJ1-6; D uncertain. CDR1 and CDR2 (germline): MNHEY, SVGAGI. The CDR3 is 15 amino acids. Trimming stripped 6 bases from V and 4 bases from J, with 13 bases between. Here the CDR3 reads CASSSKEQYNSPLHF. In nucleotides, the CDR3 is TGTGCCAGCAGCTCTAAGGAACAGTATAATTCACCCCTCCACTTT.

The J gene is TRBJ1-5, the V gene TRBV18, with 9 bases lining up with TRBD1. Per germline, CDR1 KGHSH and CDR2 LQKENI. CDR3 length equals 16 residues. Germline trimming cut 2 bases from V and 4 bases from J; bases unmatched to any gene: 6. The CDR3 is CASSPGQGIQNQPQHF. CDR3 sequence (DNA): TGTGCCAGCTCACCAGGACAGGGGATTCAAAATCAGCCCCAGCATTTT.

This chain uses TRBV27 with TRBJ1-1; the match to TRBD1 covers 8 bases. J was trimmed by 0 bases and V by 6 bases; bases with no gene match: 9. This CDR3 has 16 amino acids. CDR1 is MNHEY and CDR2 is SMNVEV in the germline V gene (reference sequence). CDR3 residues: CASSRTGTVLNTEAFF. CDR3 nucleotides: TGTGCCAGCAGCCGGACAGGGACCGTACTGAACACTGAAGCTTTCTTT.

This rearrangement joins TRBV6-2 or TRBV6-3 to TRBJ2-7; TRBD1 might be the D (6 bases). Per germline, CDR1 MNHEY and CDR2 SVGEGT. This CDR3 is built from 12 residues. With 6 bases removed from V and 3 bases from J, the gap between germline ends came to 9 bases. CDR3 nucleotides: TGTGCCAGCAGCAAGGACAGCTACGAGCAGTACTTC. Amino acids: CASSKDSYEQYF.

A single count supports this clone. The rearrangement links TRBV6-2 or TRBV6-3 to TRBJ2-5, with TRBD2 identical over 10 bases. The junction had 7 bases not matched to a gene; V was cut back by 6 bases and J by 0 bases. Germline lookup yields CDR1 MNHEY and CDR2 SVGEGT. CDR3 length equals 16 residues. The CDR3 DNA follows: TGTGCCAGCAGCCCTCGACTAGCGGGCTACCAAGAGACCCAGTACTTC. As protein: CASSPRLAGYQETQYF.

The chain is built from TRBV7-2 and TRBJ1-6, with 11 bases matching TRBD1. Trimming cost V 3 bases and J 10 bases; bases outside gene matches: 8. The germline V gene encodes CDR1 SGHTA and CDR2 FQGNSA. The CDR3 totals 16 residues. The CDR3, as DNA: TGTGCCAGCAGCTTCCAGGACAGGGGGCCTGGGTCACCCCTCCACTTT. This encodes CASSFQDRGPGSPLHF.

This chain links TRBV3-1 (or the pseudogene TRBV3-2) with TRBJ2-3, with TRBD2 as a possible D gene (6 bases). Germline V gene data show CDR1 as LGHDT and CDR2 as YNNKEL (reference sequence). CDR3 length: 19 amino acids. Trimming took off 1 base at V and 8 bases at J, with 28 bases between the two ends. The CDR3 DNA is TGTGCCAGCAGCCAAGTCATCACAACTACCGGGTCGGACGGGAGTACGCAGTATTTT. Its translation: CASSQVITTTGSDGSTQYF.

The chain carries TRBV4-1 and TRBJ1-2, with D perhaps matching TRBD1 (5 bases). This CDR3 is 15 amino acids long. Germline-derived CDR1 and CDR2 are MGHRA and YSYEKL. V gave up 0 bases and J gave up 2 bases, with 10 bases separating them. The CDR3 loop reads CASSQDRGGNYGYTF. CDR3 nucleotides: TGCGCCAGCAGCCAAGATAGGGGAGGGAACTATGGCTACACCTTC.

The chain has TRBV7-2 and TRBJ1-3; D uncertain. Germline V lookup: CDR1 SGHTA, CDR2 FQGNSA. This CDR3 has 14 amino acids. The germline V and J ends were trimmed by 5 bases and 0 bases, with 8 bases remaining between them. The CDR3 coding sequence is TGTGCCAGCAGCCCAGACTCCTCTGGAAACACCATATATTTT. This sequence encodes CASSPDSSGNTIYF.

The rearrangement joins TRBV9 to TRBJ2-3; TRBD2 aligns across 15 bases. The length of the CDR3 is 18 residues. Germline V CDR1 and CDR2: SGDLS, YYNGEE. V was clipped by 4 bases and J by 2 bases; unmatched bases: 8. Written as DNA, the CDR3 is TGTGCCAGCAGCCCCGGGACTAGCGGGGGGACCCACACAGATACGCAGTATTTT. This encodes CASSPGTSGGTHTDTQYF.

The chain has TRBV5-1 and TRBJ2-1; 9 nucleotides match TRBD2. Per the germline V gene, CDR1 is SGHRS and CDR2 is YFSETQ. The J segment lost 8 bases and the V segment lost 0 bases, leaving 6 bases of the junction unmatched. CDR3 length: 15 amino acids. The CDR3 DNA reads TGCGCCAGCAGCTTGGGCTTAGCGGGGGATGATGAGCAGTTCTTC. Translating it yields CASSLGLAGDDEQFF.

The V gene is TRBV29-1, the J gene TRBJ1-4, with D unclear. CDR3 length equals 11 residues. Per germline, CDR1 SQVTM and CDR2 ANQGSEA. V lost 6 bases and J 7 bases, leaving 9 bases between the germline ends. For the CDR3, the DNA is TGCAGCGTGGCCACCCCTGAAAAACTGTTTTTT. Translated: CSVATPEKLFF.

The chain has TRBV5-1 and TRBJ2-5; 11 positions agree with TRBD2. Per germline, CDR1 SGHRS and CDR2 YFSETQ. The length of the CDR3 is 16 residues. V lost 0 bases to trimming and J lost 5 bases; unmatched junction nucleotides: 6. CDR3 coding DNA: TGCGCCAGCAGCTTGGGTTTAGCGGGGGGGATGGAGACCCAGTACTTC. Its protein is CASSLGLAGGMETQYF.

This clone was seen once. V and J are TRBV9 and TRBJ2-5, with 11 nucleotides matching TRBD2. This CDR3 is built from 15 residues. After removal of 6 bases from V and 5 bases from J, the junction contained 9 bases not matched to a gene. Germline-derived CDR1 and CDR2 are SGDLS and YYNGEE. The CDR3 here is CASTISGGALETQYF. CDR3 nucleotide sequence: TGTGCCAGCACTATTAGCGGGGGGGCCTTGGAGACCCAGTACTTC.